This T cell receptor (beta chain) was captured by sequencing in a study of identical twins. General study points: Twin-shared out-of-frame alpha sequences were enriched for low generation probability. Conclusions leaned on cross-sectional statistical analysis and did not track the same donors over time. The degree of excess twin sharing was weaker in beta out-of-frame sequences. Potential partial confounding of zero-insertion analyses by invariant MAIT and iNKT cells was noted.

MiXCR, run by TCRdb on the 5' RACE reads, gives a single entry per CDR3 protein. The sample shows around 280,000 distinct CDR3 sequences, about 8.9% of them seen only once. Concerning this clonotype itself: Its antigen is unidentified.

These data were also filed under a second study, of yellow fever vaccine responses in identical twins.

The sequenced material came from memory (CD45RO+) T cells sorted from blood. This sequence was found in a woman under 30 in good health.

The CDR3 sequence: CASSLGAGLYGYTF. For the CDR3, the DNA is TGTGCCAGCAGTTTAGGGGCAGGGCTCTATGGCTACACCTTC. The chain recombines TRBV28 with TRBJ1-2; a possible D gene is TRBD1 (5 bases). The CDR3 is 14 residues long. The germline V gene encodes CDR1 MDHEN and CDR2 SYDVKM. Trimming took off 2 bases at V and 4 bases at J, with 11 bases between the two ends.